This TCR beta chain was profiled in a study of beta chain features in type 1 diabetes. Investigators reverse transcribed all isolated RNA, so they sequenced expressed TCRB transcripts. The table came from immunoSEQ multiplex PCR; TCRdb's copy has only in-frame clones and leaves some out. The sample lists about 930,000 clones; about a sixth were seen once. Notes on the study in general: VDJ junctions from patients with type 1 diabetes contained fewer insertions and more deletions. A greater similarity of naive, central memory and Treg TCRB repertoires was seen among patients than among healthy donors.

About this clone itself: The antigen is not known.

The germline V gene has CDR1 WSHSY and CDR2 SAAADI. J lost 4 bases, V lost 5 bases, and 13 bases had no gene match. The CDR3 contains 16 residues. This chain connects TRBV10-2 to TRBJ2-7, with TRBD2 matching 8 bases. The TCR sequence derives from a woman aged 18-35 years in good health. Sequences were obtained from naive CD4+ T cells from blood. In nucleotides, the CDR3 is TGCGCCAGCAGTCCTCCCGGACTAGCTGTCTGGTACGAGCAGTACTTC. It is translated as CASSPPGLAVWYEQYF.